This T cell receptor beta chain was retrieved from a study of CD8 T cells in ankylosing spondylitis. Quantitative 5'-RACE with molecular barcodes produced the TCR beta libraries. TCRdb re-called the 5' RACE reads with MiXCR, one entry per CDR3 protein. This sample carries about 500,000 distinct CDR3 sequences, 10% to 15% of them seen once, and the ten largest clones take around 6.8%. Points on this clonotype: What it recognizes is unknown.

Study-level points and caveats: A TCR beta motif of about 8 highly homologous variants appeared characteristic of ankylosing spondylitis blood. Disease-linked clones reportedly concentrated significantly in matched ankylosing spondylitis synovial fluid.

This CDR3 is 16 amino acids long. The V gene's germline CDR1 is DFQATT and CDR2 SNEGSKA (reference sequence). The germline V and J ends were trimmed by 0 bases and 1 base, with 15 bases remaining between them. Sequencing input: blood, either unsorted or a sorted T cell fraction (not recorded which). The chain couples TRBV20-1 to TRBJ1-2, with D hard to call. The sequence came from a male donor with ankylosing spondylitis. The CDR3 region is CSARDLYVVGNYGYTF. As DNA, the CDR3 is TGCAGTGCTAGAGATTTGTACGTCGTGGGTAACTATGGCTACACCTTC.